A selection of T cell receptor beta chains follows, all from one sample in a study of tumor and adjacent non-tumor tissue in lung cancer. TCRdb redid the calling of the multiplex PCR reads with MiXCR, one entry per CDR3 protein. The table records 200,000 to 250,000 distinct CDR3 sequences, 71% of them present only once. Sample: lung tumor tissue. These receptors all stem from a man in his 60s with non-small cell lung cancer. Both conserved end residues are part of each CDR3. D genes are given only for firm matches. Size is stated for part of the rows, as once, few or many counts, or as a class when the clone is expanded.

abundance	v_gene	j_gene	d_gene	CDR3nt	CDR3aa
.	TRBV20-1	TRBJ2-6	.	TGCAGTGTAACCGGGACGCCTAACTCTGGGGCCAACGTCCTGACTTTC	CSVTGTPNSGANVLTF
.	TRBV6-1	TRBJ2-7	.	TGTGCCAGCAGTGAAGCGTACGGGGTTACCTACGAGCAGTACTTC	CASSEAYGVTYEQYF
.	TRBV5-4	TRBJ1-6	.	TGTGCCAGCAGCTTGGCCGGACATAGCTATAATTCACCCCTCCACTTT	CASSLAGHSYNSPLHF
.	TRBV20-1	TRBJ2-3	.	TGCAGTGCCCCCCGCCCCGAGATAGATACGCAGTATTTT	CSAPRPEIDTQYF
.	TRBV30	TRBJ1-2	.	TGTGCCTGGAGTGTCGCAAGGGCCTATGGCTACACCTTC	CAWSVARAYGYTF
few	TRBV6-5	TRBJ1-1	.	TGTGCCAGCAGGTCGGTGAACAGTGAAGCTTTCTTT	CASRSVNSEAFF
many	TRBV12-5	TRBJ2-1	.	TGTGCTAGTGGTCCCTACAATGAGCAGTTCTTC	CASGPYNEQFF
.	TRBV11-2	TRBJ2-1	.	TGTGCCAGCAGCTTACCCCCGATAGCGGCCTTTAATGAGCGGTTCTTC	CASSLPPIAAFNERFF
.	TRBV4-2	TRBJ2-7	.	TGTGCCAGCAGCCAGAGATTAGCGGTTGGGACCTACGAGCAGTACTTC	CASSQRLAVGTYEQYF
many	TRBV5-1	TRBJ2-5	.	TGCGCCAGCGTGGGGGAGACAACCCAGTACTTC	CASVGETTQYF
.	TRBV4-3	TRBJ2-3	.	TGCGCCAGTAGCCCCGCACGGCCTGGTCCAGATACGCAGTATTTT	CASSPARPGPDTQYF
.	TRBV6-5	TRBJ2-7	.	TGTGCCAGCGGCAATGAGGGAGTCACTCGCTACAAGCATTACTTC	CASGNEGVTRYKHYF
few	TRBV20-1	TRBJ2-1	.	TGTAGTGTTGACCCGGGGGCACGGTACAATGAGCGGTTCTTC	CSVDPGARYNERFF
.	TRBV6-5	TRBJ2-7	.	TGTGCCAGCTGCAAAGGGGGAGTCACTCGCTATGAGCAGTACTTC	CASCKGGVTRYEQYF
.	TRBV12-3/TRBV12-4	TRBJ2-1	TRBD2	TGTGCCAGCAGCCAGGGACTAGCGAGATCCGACAATGAGCAGCTCTTC	CASSQGLARSDNEQLF
.	TRBV19	TRBJ1-2	.	TGTGCCAGTAGCCCATACGACCAGGTCTATGGCTACACCTTC	CASSPYDQVYGYTF
.	TRBV18	TRBJ2-2	.	TGTGCCAACTCACCACCGTCCTTTCCCGAGGAGCTGTTTTTT	CANSPPSFPEELFF
.	TRBV12-3/TRBV12-4	TRBJ1-3	.	TGTGCCAGCAGTTTAGGGGCCTCTGGAAACACCATATATTTT	CASSLGASGNTIYF
.	TRBV11-2	TRBJ2-5	.	TGTGCCAGCATCTTAGGCCAGATAGAGACACAGTACTTC	CASILGQIETQYF
.	TRBV11-3	TRBJ2-1	.	TGTGCCAGCAACCAACAGGGACATGAGCAGTTCTTC	CASNQQGHEQFF
.	TRBV20-1	TRBJ2-1	.	TGCAGTGCTAGTACAGCCACGGGGTGGGATGAGCAGTTCTTC	CSASTATGWDEQFF
.	TRBV11-2	TRBJ2-2	TRBD2	TGTGTCAGCAGCTTAGCTCAGGGAGGGAAGCTGTTTTTT	CVSSLAQGGKLFF
many	TRBV6-2/TRBV6-3	TRBJ2-7	TRBD2	TGTGCCAGCAGTCTACTAGCGGGGGCCGTTCCCGAGCAGTACTTC	CASSLLAGAVPEQYF
.	TRBV20-1	TRBJ2-3	TRBD2	TGCATTGCTAGAGACCTGCTAGCGGGATCGCGGCAGTATTTT	CIARDLLAGSRQYF
.	TRBV7-9	TRBJ1-1	.	TGTGCCAGTAGCTTAGCCAAGGACATGAACACTGAAGCTTTCTTT	CASSLAKDMNTEAFF
.	TRBV30	TRBJ1-4	.	TGTGCCTGGAATCGGGCGGGGGGACTGTTTTTT	CAWNRAGGLFF
.	TRBV20-1	TRBJ2-3	TRBD2	TGCAGTGCTAGTGCGACTAGCGGGGTTGCAGATAAGCATTATTTT	CSASATSGVADKHYF
.	TRBV11-1	TRBJ2-7	TRBD1	TGTGCCAGCTGCGACCGGGACAGTAGTTTCGAGCAATACTTC	CASCDRDSSFEQYF
many	TRBV6-6	TRBJ2-3	TRBD2	TGTGCCACCGTCTTAGCGGGGCCCCGCACAGATACGCAGTATTTT	CATVLAGPRTDTQYF
once	TRBV4-3	TRBJ2-3	.	TGCACCAGCAGCCAAGATAGAACGGGCACCACAGATAAGCAGTATTTT	CTSSQDRTGTTDKQYF
.	TRBV20-1	TRBJ2-6	.	TGCAGTGTGACTACGACAGGCTCTGGGGCCAGCGTCCTGACTTTC	CSVTTTGSGASVLTF
.	TRBV20-1	TRBJ2-1	.	TGCAGTGCGAGAGGGGGTCAAGAGAACCAGTTCTTC	CSARGGQENQFF
.	TRBV6-6	TRBJ2-7	.	TGTGCCAGCAGTTACTCCGGGGACTACGAGCAGTACTTC	CASSYSGDYEQYF
many	TRBV6-5	TRBJ2-7	TRBD2	TGTGCCAGCAGTTACACGGCTAGCGGGAGGGCCCCGTACTTC	CASSYTASGRAPYF
.	TRBV11-1	TRBJ2-1	TRBD1	TGTGCCAGCAGCTTAGTTTGGGGCAGGGGGCTTAGTCGAAGCTCCCACAATGAGCAGTTCTTT	CASSLVWGRGLSRSSHNEQFF
.	TRBV5-4	TRBJ1-1	.	TGTGCCAGCAGCTTGTCCGACACTGAAGCTTTCTTT	CASSLSDTEAFF
.	TRBV12-3/TRBV12-4	TRBJ1-1	TRBD1	TGTCCCAGCACTCTTCCGGGACAGAGCACAGAAGCTTTCTTT	CPSTLPGQSTEAFF
.	TRBV4-3	TRBJ2-7	.	TGCGCCGGCAGCCAAGATAGTAATGGCTACGAGCAGTACTTC	CAGSQDSNGYEQYF
.	TRBV11-2	TRBJ2-2	.	TGTGCCAGCAGCTTAGAGAGGGCCGAGGAGCTGTTATTT	CASSLERAEELLF
.	TRBV4-2	TRBJ2-6	.	TGTGCCAGCAGCCAAGTGTTGAGTTATGGGGCCAACGTCATGACTTTC	CASSQVLSYGANVMTF
.	TRBV5-1	TRBJ2-7	.	TGTGCCAGCAGCTTGGGGGGCATTTACGAGCAGTACTTC	CASSLGGIYEQYF
few	TRBV7-9	TRBJ1-1	.	TGTGCCGGTTCAGGGCAGGCCGCAACCGAAGCTTTCTTT	CAGSGQAATEAFF
.	TRBV4-2	TRBJ1-2	.	TGTGCCAGCAGCCAAGAGCAAACGACGGATGACTACACCTTC	CASSQEQTTDDYTF
many	TRBV12-3/TRBV12-4	TRBJ2-1	TRBD1	TGTGCCAGCAGCCCCACAGGGGGGTTTACGAATGAGCAGTTCTTC	CASSPTGGFTNEQFF
once	TRBV11-1	TRBJ2-7	TRBD2	TGTACCAGCAGCCCGGGGACTAGCGGGGGGTCACACGAACAGTACTTC	CTSSPGTSGGSHEQYF
.	TRBV6-5	TRBJ1-5	.	TGTGCCAGCGGGGGTGGGGATGGTTTCGATCAGCCCCAGCATTTT	CASGGGDGFDQPQHF
once	TRBV6-6	TRBJ1-2	TRBD1	TGTGCCAGCAGTTTCAAGACAGGGCCCAACTATGACTACACCTTC	CASSFKTGPNYDYTF
.	TRBV6-1	TRBJ1-5	.	TGTGCCAGCAGCGACCGTCCTGGCCAGCCCCAGCATTTT	CASSDRPGQPQHF
.	TRBV6-1	TRBJ1-6	.	TGTGCCAGCAGTGAAAGTGGCAGGGGTGATAATTCACCCCTCCACTTT	CASSESGRGDNSPLHF
.	TRBV6-2/TRBV6-3	TRBJ2-5	TRBD1	TGTGCCAGCAGTTACGCCTGGGGCCCCGGGACAGCGGAGACCCAGTACTTC	CASSYAWGPGTAETQYF
once	TRBV4-3	TRBJ2-6	.	TGCTCCAGCAACCAAGAGGCGGTGTCTGGAGCCAACGTCCTGACTTTC	CSSNQEAVSGANVLTF
.	TRBV10-2	TRBJ1-2	.	TGCGCCAGCAGTTCAGGGGATGACTACACCTTC	CASSSGDDYTF
.	TRBV6-5	TRBJ2-7	.	TGTCCCAGCGGCAATGGGGGAGTCACTCGCTGCGAGAAGTACTTC	CPSGNGGVTRCEKYF
.	TRBV6-1	TRBJ1-1	.	TGTGCCAGCAGTGAAGCAACAGGCCTGAGGACTGAAGCTTTCTTT	CASSEATGLRTEAFF
.	TRBV29-1	TRBJ2-3	.	TGCAGCGTTGTAAGTAGGACAGCGACCTTTCGTGATACGCAGTATTTT	CSVVSRTATFRDTQYF
.	TRBV12-5	TRBJ1-1	.	TGTACTAGTGGTCAGCCAGGGACTGAAGCTTTCTTT	CTSGQPGTEAFF
.	TRBV6-6	TRBJ1-1	.	TGTGCCAGCAGTTACGGGGGGGGAAGGGGCACTGAAGCTTTCTTT	CASSYGGGRGTEAFF
many	TRBV6-5	TRBJ2-7	.	TGTGCCAGCCGCCGGGACTTCGGTTCCTACGAGCAGTACTTC	CASRRDFGSYEQYF
many	TRBV29-1	TRBJ1-4	.	TGCAGCGTTGAAGGAACTGCAACTAATGAAAAACTGTTTTTT	CSVEGTATNEKLFF
.	TRBV12-3/TRBV12-4	TRBJ2-5	TRBD2	TGTCTCAGCAGTTTGACTAGCGGTTACCAAGAGACTCAGTACTTC	CLSSLTSGYQETQYF